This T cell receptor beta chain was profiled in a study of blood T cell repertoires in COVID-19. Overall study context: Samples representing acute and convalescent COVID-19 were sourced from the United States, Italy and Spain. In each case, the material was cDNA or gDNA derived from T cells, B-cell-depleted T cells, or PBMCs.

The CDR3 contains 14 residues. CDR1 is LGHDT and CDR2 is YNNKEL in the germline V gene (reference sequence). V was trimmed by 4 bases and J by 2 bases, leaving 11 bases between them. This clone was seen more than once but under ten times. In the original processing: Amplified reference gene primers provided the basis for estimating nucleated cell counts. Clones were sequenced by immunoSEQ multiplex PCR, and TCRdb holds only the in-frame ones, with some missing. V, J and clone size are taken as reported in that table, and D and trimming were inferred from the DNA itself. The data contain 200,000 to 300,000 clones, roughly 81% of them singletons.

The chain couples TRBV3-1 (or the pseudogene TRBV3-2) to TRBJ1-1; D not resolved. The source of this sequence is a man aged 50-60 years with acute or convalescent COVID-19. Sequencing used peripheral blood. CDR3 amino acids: CASSLTSANTEAFF. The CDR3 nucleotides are TGTGCCAGCAGCCTCACGAGCGCCAACACTGAAGCTTTCTTT.